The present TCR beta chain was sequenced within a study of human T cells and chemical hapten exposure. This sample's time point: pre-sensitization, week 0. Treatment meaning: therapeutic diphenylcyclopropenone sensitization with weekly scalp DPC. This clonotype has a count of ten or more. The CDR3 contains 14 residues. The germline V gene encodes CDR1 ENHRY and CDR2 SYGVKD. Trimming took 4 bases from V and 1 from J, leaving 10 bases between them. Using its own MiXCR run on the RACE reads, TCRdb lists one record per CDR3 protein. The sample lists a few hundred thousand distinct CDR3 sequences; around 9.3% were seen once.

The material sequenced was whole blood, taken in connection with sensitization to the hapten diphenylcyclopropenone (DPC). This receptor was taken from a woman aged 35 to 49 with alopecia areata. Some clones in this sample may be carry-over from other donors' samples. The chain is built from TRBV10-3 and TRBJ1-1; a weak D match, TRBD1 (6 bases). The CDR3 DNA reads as TGTGCCATCAGTGCGGGACACCCGAACACTGAAGCTTTCTTT. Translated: CAISAGHPNTEAFF.